This TCR beta chain originates from a study of Tregs in tolerant kidney transplant recipients. Data came from immunoSEQ multiplex PCR; TCRdb stores just in-frame clones and leaves some out. The table lists tens of thousands of clones, about 98% of them singletons. V trimming: 0 bases; J trimming: 9 bases; junction bases outside the gene matches: 8. Germline CDR1 is SGHNT and CDR2 is YYREEE (reference sequence). This CDR3 contains 15 residues. In regard to this clone: Its target is unknown.

Findings of the study overall: Some patients' samples used different primers over time, so nucleotide sequences weren't comparable. Biological reproducibility was not directly addressed in this study.

This receptor was identified in a human donor who received a combined kidney and bone marrow transplant. The sample was CD4+ T cells from blood, taken before the transplant. The rearrangement joins TRBV5-4 to TRBJ2-1; 8 bases agree with TRBD2. CDR3 nucleotides: TGTGCCAGCAGCTTGGGGCAGCGGGAGTGGGGTGAGCAGTTCTTC. The encoded protein is CASSLGQREWGEQFF.